This T cell receptor (beta chain) was captured in a study of blood T cell repertoires in COVID-19. Whole-study context: Spain, Italy and the United States supplied samples that represented acute and convalescent COVID-19.

Profiled with immunoSEQ multiplex PCR; TCRdb holds only in-frame clones, not every one. Of some 300,000 clones detected, 90% appear once; the ten largest clones hold roughly 1%. Germline V CDR1 and CDR2: MNHEY, SMNVEV (reference sequence). V gave up 3 bases and J gave up 2 bases; unmatched junction bases: 4. CDR3 length: 14 residues. Input material: peripheral blood. The clonotype was recovered from a woman aged 40 to 50 with COVID-19, enrolled during active disease. The chain employs TRBV27 and TRBJ2-7; 7 bases agree with TRBD1. CDR3 nucleotides: TGTGCCAGCAGTTTCGACAGGGTAACCTACGAGCAGTACTTC. Protein: CASSFDRVTYEQYF.